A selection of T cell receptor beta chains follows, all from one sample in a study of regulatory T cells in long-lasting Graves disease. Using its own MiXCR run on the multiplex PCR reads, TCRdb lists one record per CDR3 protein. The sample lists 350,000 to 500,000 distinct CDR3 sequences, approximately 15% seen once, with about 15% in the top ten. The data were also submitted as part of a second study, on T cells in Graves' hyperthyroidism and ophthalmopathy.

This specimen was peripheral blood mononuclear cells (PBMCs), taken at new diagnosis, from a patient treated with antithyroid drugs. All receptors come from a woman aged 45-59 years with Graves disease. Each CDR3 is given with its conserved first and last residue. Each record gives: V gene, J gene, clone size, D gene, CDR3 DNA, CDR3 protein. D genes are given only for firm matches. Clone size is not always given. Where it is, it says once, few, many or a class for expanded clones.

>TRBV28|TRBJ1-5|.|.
TGTGCCAGCACCGGGGGGGGGCGCGGAGGTCAGCCCCGGCATTTT
CASTGGGRGGQPRHF
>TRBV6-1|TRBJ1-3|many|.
TGTGCCAGCAGCATATCGGACAGAGGAAACACCATATATTTT
CASSISDRGNTIYF
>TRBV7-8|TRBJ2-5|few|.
TGTGCCAGCAGCTTAGTTGTAAAAGAGACCCAGTACTTC
CASSLVVKETQYF
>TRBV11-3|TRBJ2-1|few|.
TGTGCCAGCAGCTCACGGGCCCGGGACCCAAACGTTGTTGAGCAGTTCTTC
CASSSRARDPNVVEQFF
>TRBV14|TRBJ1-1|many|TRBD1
TGTGCCAGCAGCCAACTCCTTCAGGGGGGGGTGGCTTTCTTT
CASSQLLQGGVAFF
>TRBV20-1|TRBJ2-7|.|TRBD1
TGCAGTGCTCCTCGACAGGGATTCTCCTACGAGCAGTACTTC
CSAPRQGFSYEQYF
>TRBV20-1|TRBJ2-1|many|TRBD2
TGCAGTGCTAGAGAGGTGGCGGGAGTTTGGGGTATGGAGGGGAATGAGCAGTTCTTC
CSAREVAGVWGMEGNEQFF
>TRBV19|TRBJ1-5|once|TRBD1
TGTGCCAGTAGTACCCAAGGACAGGGTTGGAATCAGCCCCAGCATTTT
CASSTQGQGWNQPQHF
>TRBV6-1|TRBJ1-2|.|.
TGTGCCAGCAGAACTTCAGGGGCTGGCTACACCTTC
CASRTSGAGYTF
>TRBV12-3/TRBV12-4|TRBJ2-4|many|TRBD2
TGTGCCAGCAGTTTAGTGCCGGGGGGGCCCAAAAACATTCAGTACTTC
CASSLVPGGPKNIQYF
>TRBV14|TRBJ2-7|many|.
TGTGCCAGCAGCCAAGGGGGGCGTGGGAACTACGAGCAGTACTTC
CASSQGGRGNYEQYF
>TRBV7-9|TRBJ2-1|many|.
TGTGCCAGCAGCTGGCCGGGAATCACTAGCTCAGGGAAGAATGAGCAGTTCTTC
CASSWPGITSSGKNEQFF
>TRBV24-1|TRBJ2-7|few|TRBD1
TGTGCCACCAGTGATGGACAGGGGGTTTCCGAGCAGTACTTC
CATSDGQGVSEQYF
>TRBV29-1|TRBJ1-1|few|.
TGCAGCGTTGGTTGGGGCACTGAAGCTTTCTTT
CSVGWGTEAFF
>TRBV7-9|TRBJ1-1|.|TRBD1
TGTGCCAGCAGCTTAACAGGGGCTGGCACTGAAGCTTTCTTT
CASSLTGAGTEAFF
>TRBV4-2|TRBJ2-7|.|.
TGTGCCAGCAGCCAAGATGGGGGCCGGGTGTTCTCCTACGAGCAGTACTTC
CASSQDGGRVFSYEQYF
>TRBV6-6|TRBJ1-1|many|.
TGTGCCAGCAGTTACTCGGGGTTAGACACTGAAGCTTTCTTT
CASSYSGLDTEAFF
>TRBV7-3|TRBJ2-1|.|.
TGTGCCAGCAGCTTTGGGACTCTACACAATGAGCAGTTCTTC
CASSFGTLHNEQFF
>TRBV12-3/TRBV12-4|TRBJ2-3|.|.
TGTGCCAGCAGCTTCACTTCTAGCACAGATATGCAGTATTTT
CASSFTSSTDMQYF
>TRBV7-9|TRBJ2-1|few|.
TGTGCCAGTGGGGGGGACAGCCAATCAAGCTCCTACAATGAGCAGTTCTTC
CASGGDSQSSSYNEQFF
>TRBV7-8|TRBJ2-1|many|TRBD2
TGTGCCAGCAGCTTAGCAGGACTAGGCGTTGAGCAGTTCTTC
CASSLAGLGVEQFF
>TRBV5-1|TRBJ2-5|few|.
TGCGCCAGCAGCTTGGGGGACTACCAAGAGACCCAGTACTTC
CASSLGDYQETQYF
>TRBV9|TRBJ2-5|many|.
TGTGCCAGCAGCGTCGCAGGGTCCCAAGAGACCCAGTACTTC
CASSVAGSQETQYF
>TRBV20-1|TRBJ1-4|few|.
TGCAGTGCTAGAGGCGAAGAAGCAACTAATGAAAAACTGTTTTTT
CSARGEEATNEKLFF
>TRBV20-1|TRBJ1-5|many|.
TGCAGTGCTAGAGATTCCCAGTTCAATCAGCCCCAGCATTTT
CSARDSQFNQPQHF
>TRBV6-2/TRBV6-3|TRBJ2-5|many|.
TGTGCCAGCAGTGAACGCAGGGTACAAGAGACCCAGTACTTC
CASSERRVQETQYF
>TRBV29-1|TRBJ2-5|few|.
TGCGGCGTTGGGGGGACCCCCCAAGAGACCCAGTACTTC
CGVGGTPQETQYF
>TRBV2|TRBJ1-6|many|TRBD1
TGTGCCAGCACCGAGTGGGGACAGGGTTCACCCCTCCACTTT
CASTEWGQGSPLHF
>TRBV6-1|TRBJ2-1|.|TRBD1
TGTGCCAGCAGTGACGTACAGGGGTTCTACAATGAGCAGTTCTTC
CASSDVQGFYNEQFF
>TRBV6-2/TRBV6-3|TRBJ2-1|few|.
TGTGCCAGCAGCGCTAGCCCAGCTGTTTCGCAGCAGTTCTTC
CASSASPAVSQQFF
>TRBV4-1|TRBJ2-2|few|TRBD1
TGCGCCAGCAGCCGGATCATTGGACAGGCTCGGAACACCGGGGAGCTGTTTTTT
CASSRIIGQARNTGELFF
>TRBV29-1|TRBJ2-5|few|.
TGCAGCGTTCAAGGCTTTTGGCGGCGGTTGGAAGAGACCCAGTACTTC
CSVQGFWRRLEETQYF
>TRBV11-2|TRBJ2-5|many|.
TGTGCCAGCAGCTTAGTGGGCAGCCTCCGAGAGACCCAGTACTTC
CASSLVGSLRETQYF
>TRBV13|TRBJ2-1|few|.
TGTGCCAGCAGCCCGAGGGGGCGGCGGGGCTCCTACAATGAGCAGTTCTTC
CASSPRGRRGSYNEQFF
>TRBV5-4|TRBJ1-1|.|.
TGTGCCAGCAGCACTCAAGAGAACACTGAAGCTTTCTTT
CASSTQENTEAFF
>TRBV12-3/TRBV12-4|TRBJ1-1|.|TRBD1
TGTGCCAGCAGTTCAGGGGGCTTCTCAACTGAAGCTTTCTTT
CASSSGGFSTEAFF
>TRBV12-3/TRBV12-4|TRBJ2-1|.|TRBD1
TGTGCCAGCAGCCGGGTGACAGGGGTCTACAATGAGCAGTTCTTC
CASSRVTGVYNEQFF
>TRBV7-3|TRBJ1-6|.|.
TGTGCCAGCAGCTTAGACGCCAGGGGTAATAATTCACCCCTCCACTTT
CASSLDARGNNSPLHF
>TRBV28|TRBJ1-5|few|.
TGTGCCAGCAGTTTTGTACCCCACAATCAGCCCCAGCATTTT
CASSFVPHNQPQHF
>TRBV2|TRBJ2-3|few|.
TGTGCCAGCAGTAAAGGAGCGCGCGGTTCAGATACGCAGTATTTT
CASSKGARGSDTQYF